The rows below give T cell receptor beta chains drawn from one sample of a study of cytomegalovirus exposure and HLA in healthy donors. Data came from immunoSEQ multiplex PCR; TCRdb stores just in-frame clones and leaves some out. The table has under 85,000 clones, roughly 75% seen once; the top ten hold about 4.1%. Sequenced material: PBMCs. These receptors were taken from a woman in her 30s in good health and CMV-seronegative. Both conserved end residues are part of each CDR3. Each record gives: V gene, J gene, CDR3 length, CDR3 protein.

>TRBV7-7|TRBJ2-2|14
CASSLDWQAGELFF
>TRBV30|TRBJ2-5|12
CAWTSGKETQYF
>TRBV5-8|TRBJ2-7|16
CASSLWPSRRSYEQYF
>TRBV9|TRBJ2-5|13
CASARDWGETQYF
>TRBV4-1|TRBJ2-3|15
CASSQEAAQQDTQYF
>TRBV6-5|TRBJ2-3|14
CASSSGLGTDTQYF
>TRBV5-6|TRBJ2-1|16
CASSLRTSGRAGEQFF
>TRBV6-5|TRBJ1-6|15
CASSRGTGSNSPLHF
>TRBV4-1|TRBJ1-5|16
CASSQEGGAANQPQHF
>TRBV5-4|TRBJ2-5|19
CASSLWEGPPVDEWETQYF
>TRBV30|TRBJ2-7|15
CAWSFRGQAPYEQYF